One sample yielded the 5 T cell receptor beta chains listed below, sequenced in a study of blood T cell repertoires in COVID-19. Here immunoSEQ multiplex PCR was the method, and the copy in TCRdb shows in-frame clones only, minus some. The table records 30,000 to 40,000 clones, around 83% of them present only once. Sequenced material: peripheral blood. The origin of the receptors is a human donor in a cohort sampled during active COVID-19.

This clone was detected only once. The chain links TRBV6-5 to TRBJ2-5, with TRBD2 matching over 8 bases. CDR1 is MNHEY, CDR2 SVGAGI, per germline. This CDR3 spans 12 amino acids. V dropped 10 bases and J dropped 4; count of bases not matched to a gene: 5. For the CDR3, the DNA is TGTGCCACCCAACGGGGGGGAGAGACCCAGTACTTC. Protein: CATQRGGETQYF.

The CDR3 loop reads CASSQDRGTAYSNQPQHF. The CDR3 bases are TGCGCCAGCAGCCAAGATCGAGGGACAGCATATAGCAATCAGCCCCAGCATTTT. This chain connects TRBV4-1 to TRBJ1-5, with TRBD1 matching 7 bases. Germline CDR1 MGHRA, CDR2 YSYEKL. V lost 0 bases, J lost 0 bases, and 8 bases stayed unmatched. The CDR3 extends over 18 amino acids.

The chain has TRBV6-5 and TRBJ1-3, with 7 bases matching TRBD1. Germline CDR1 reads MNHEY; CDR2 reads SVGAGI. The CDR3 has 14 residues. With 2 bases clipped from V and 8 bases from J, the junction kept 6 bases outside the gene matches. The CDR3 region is CASSYGGQRDTIYF. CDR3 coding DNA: TGTGCCAGCAGTTACGGGGGACAGCGGGACACCATATATTTT.

The CDR3 DNA reads as TGTGCCAGCAGTCCGACAGGGGGCTGGAATCAGCCCCAGCATTTT. Translation: CASSPTGGWNQPQHF. The chain combines TRBV6-4 with TRBJ1-5; 10 bases line up with TRBD1. V dropped 5 bases and J dropped 4; count of bases not matched to a gene: 5. CDR1 is MRHNA and CDR2 is SNTAGT in the germline V gene. CDR3 length equals 15 residues.

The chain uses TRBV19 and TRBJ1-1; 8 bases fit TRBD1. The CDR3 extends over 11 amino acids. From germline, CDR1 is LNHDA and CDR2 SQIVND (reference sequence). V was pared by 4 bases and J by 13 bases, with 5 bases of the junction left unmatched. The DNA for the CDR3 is TGTGCCAGTAGTACGCGGACAGGGTGTTTCTTT. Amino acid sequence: CASSTRTGCFF.